The following is a T cell receptor (beta chain) sequence with its context. Its antigen is unknown. V lost 6 bases, J lost 3 bases, and 9 bases lay in between. The CDR3 sequence is 13 residues long. Looked up from germline, CDR1 is WSHSY and CDR2 is SAAADI. This record comes from a study of identical twins. Study observations and caveats: In cord blood, abundant beta clonotypes had fewer insertions; memory showed no trend. For out-of-frame alpha sequences shared by twins, low generation probability was in excess. Analyses of zero insertions could be partly confounded by invariant MAIT and iNKT cells. Out-of-frame beta sequences exhibited a weaker degree of excess twin sharing.

TCRdb re-derived calls from the 5' RACE reads in MiXCR, one entry per CDR3 protein. The sample consists of around 250,000 distinct CDR3 sequences, approximately 7% of them appearing once. The same sample was also used in a study of yellow fever vaccine responses in identical twins.

Sequencing was carried out using memory (CD45RO+) T cells sorted from blood. V and J are TRBV10-2 and TRBJ1-5; D gene ambiguous. The clonotype was recovered from a woman younger than 30 in good health. The CDR3 is CASSGLANQPQHF. Written as DNA, the CDR3 is TGCGCCAGCAGCGGACTGGCCAATCAGCCCCAGCATTTT.